This passage covers 30 T cell receptor beta chains from one sample sequenced in a study of immune heterogeneity within non-small cell lung tumors. A first 10-cycle multiplex round used 32 V-gene and 13 J-gene primers on TCR beta CDR3. TCRdb reprocessed the multiplex PCR reads via MiXCR and lists one record per CDR3 protein. The sample contains approximately 6,400 distinct CDR3 sequences, 22% of which appear only once. At 550 to 600 ng per sample, bulk tumor genomic DNA provided the template. Far-apart biopsies, several per primary tumor, were taken during surgery. Those enrolled were patients newly diagnosed with untreated non-small cell lung cancer and undergoing curative surgery. The specimen was lung tumor tissue. The receptors come from a man between 65 and 85 years old with non-small cell lung cancer.

This clonotype was counted many times. V and J are TRBV20-1 and TRBJ1-1; a weak D match, TRBD1 (6 bases). The germline V gene has CDR1 DFQATT and CDR2 SNEGSKA (reference sequence). The CDR3 spans 14 residues. The CDR3 DNA is TGCAGCGGGAGGGGGGGGTGGATGAACACTGAAGCTTTCTTT. It specifies CSGRGGWMNTEAFF.

The table lists this clonotype with a few counts. The V and J genes are TRBV18 and TRBJ2-5; D possibly corresponds to TRBD2 (5 bases). The CDR3 spans 15 residues. Germline V CDR1 and CDR2: KGHSH, LQKENI. Trimming removed 2 bases at V and 4 bases at J, with 14 bases between. The CDR3 DNA sequence: TGTGCCAGCTCACCAAGTATGGGAGTTCGAGAGACCCAGTACTTC. Translation: CASSPSMGVRETQYF.

In this sample, this clonotype turned up a few times. The genes are TRBV14 and TRBJ2-2; D is unclear. V was clipped by 1 base and J by 2 bases, with 14 bases between them. This CDR3 contains 17 residues. Germline V CDR1 and CDR2: SGHDN, FVKESK. The CDR3 nucleotides are TGTGCCAGCAGCCAAGTAAAGTTCTCGATAAACACCGGGGAGCTGTTTTTT. As protein: CASSQVKFSINTGELFF.

By frequency in the sample, this clonotype is medium-sized. The chain joins TRBV20-1 to TRBJ1-3; D not resolved. V dropped 0 bases and J dropped 0 bases, with 9 bases sitting between them. The CDR3 has 15 amino acids. Germline V gene lookup returns CDR1 DFQATT and CDR2 SNEGSKA (reference sequence). CDR3 in DNA: TGCAGTGCTAGAGATTTGGCACCCTCTGGAAACACCATATATTTT. As protein: CSARDLAPSGNTIYF.

The chain is built from TRBV9 and TRBJ2-3; the D call may be TRBD1 or TRBD2 (6 bases each). The germline V and J ends were trimmed by 3 bases and 3 bases, with 17 bases remaining between them. This CDR3 has 16 amino acids. Looked up from germline, CDR1 is SGDLS and CDR2 is YYNGEE. For the CDR3, the DNA is TGTGCCAGCAGCGCGGAGGGGGTTTTCGTGACAGATACGCAGTATTTT. Amino acids: CASSAEGVFVTDTQYF.

This clonotype is classed as large. The gene calls are TRBV28 and TRBJ2-1; no reliable D call. Trimming removed 7 bases at V and 6 bases at J, with 19 bases between. Germline CDR1 MDHEN, CDR2 SYDVKM. The CDR3 contains 15 residues. The CDR3 region is CASNTTKFHGNEQFF. In nucleotides, the CDR3 is TGTGCCAGCAACACTACTAAATTTCACGGCAATGAGCAGTTCTTC.

The V call is TRBV19, the J call TRBJ1-5; D unclear. Deletions cut 6 bases from V and 6 bases from J, with 12 bases between. Germline CDR1 and CDR2: LNHDA and SQIVND (reference sequence). The CDR3 length is 13 residues. The CDR3 region is CASSPQVPQPQHF. As DNA, the CDR3 is TGTGCCAGTAGCCCGCAGGTCCCTCAGCCCCAGCATTTT.

A remark on this clonotype: The junction shows a germline mismatch at one end, possibly a read error. This rearrangement joins TRBV6-1 to TRBJ2-1, with TRBD2 as a possible D gene (6 bases). This CDR3 has 17 amino acids. CDR1 is MNHNS and CDR2 is SASEGT in the germline V gene. CDR3: CASSEGEPGTSYNEQFF. DNA of the CDR3: TGTGCCAGCAGCGAAGGCGAACCTGGGACTTCCTACAATGAGCAGTTCTTC.

This clonotype is medium-sized. The rearrangement joins TRBV7-9 to TRBJ1-6; D is ambiguous. The CDR3 length is 13 residues. Trimming removed 5 bases from V and 8 bases from J, with 10 bases in between. In germline, CDR1 is SEHNR, CDR2 FQNEAQ (reference sequence). The CDR3 protein is CASSAAHYSPLHF. DNA for the CDR3: TGTGCCAGCAGCGCCGCGCATTATTCACCCCTCCACTTT. Variable domain in full (rest from reference TRBV7-9 and TRBJ1-6): DTGVSQNPRHKITKRGQNVTFRCDPISEHNRLYWYRQTLGQGPEFLTYFQNEAQLEKSRLLSDRFSAERPKGSFSTLEIQRTEQGDSAMYLCASSAAHYSPLHFGNGTRLTVT.

The chain has TRBV10-3 and TRBJ2-3, with TRBD2 matching over 14 bases. The CDR3 consists of 20 residues. Germline V gene lookup returns CDR1 ENHRY and CDR2 SYGVKD. V trimming: 10 bases; J trimming: 3 bases; junction bases outside the gene matches: 21. The CDR3 is CATWTGNWGLAGERTDTQYF. The DNA of the CDR3 is TGTGCCACTTGGACAGGGAATTGGGGACTAGCGGGGGAACGTACAGATACGCAGTATTTT.

This clonotype is categorized as medium-sized. The chain recombines TRBV13 with TRBJ1-4; 8 nucleotides align to TRBD1. Unmatched junction bases numbered 9, after V lost 5 bases and J lost 4 bases. The CDR3 sequence is 16 residues long. Per germline, CDR1 PRHDT and CDR2 FYEKMQ (reference sequence). CDR3 residues: CASSTNRGSGNEKLFF. The CDR3 DNA sequence: TGTGCCAGCAGCACCAACAGGGGGTCGGGTAATGAAAAACTGTTTTTT.

This clonotype is termed medium-sized. The CDR3 coding sequence is TGTGCCAGCAAAGCCTCAAGTGGGACCGGGGAGCTGTTTTTT. It is translated as CASKASSGTGELFF. The V gene is TRBV2, the J gene TRBJ2-2; D gene ambiguous. The V gene's germline CDR1 is SNHLY and CDR2 FYNNEI. The CDR3 totals 14 residues. V dropped 7 bases and J dropped 5 bases, with 14 bases sitting between them. Variable domain in full (rest from reference TRBV2 and TRBJ2-2): EPEVTQTPSHQVTQMGQEVILRCVPISNHLYFYWYRQILGQKVEFLVSFYNNEISEKSEIFDDQFSVERPDGSNFTLKIRSTKLEDSAMYFCASKASSGTGELFFGEGSRLTVL.

The chain is built from TRBV7-9 and TRBJ2-1; weak D call: TRBD2 (5 bases). CDR1 and CDR2 (germline): SEHNR, FQNEAQ (reference sequence). V lost 5 bases, J lost 0 bases, and 20 bases lay in between. The CDR3 loop spans 18 amino acids. In DNA form, the CDR3 reads TGTGCCAGCAGCCCTATTATCCTACTGGGGAGCTCCTACAATGAGCAGTTCTTC. This codes for CASSPIILLGSSYNEQFF.

This clonotype is medium-sized (0.01 to 0.1%) by share. The chain employs TRBV6-1 and TRBJ1-5, with a tentative D call TRBD1 (5 bases). The CDR3 covers 12 residues. V gave up 4 bases and J gave up 9 bases, with 10 bases separating them. Per germline, CDR1 MNHNS and CDR2 SASEGT. In DNA, the CDR3 is TGTGCCAGCAGTGGAATGGGGCGGCCCCAGCATTTT. This codes for CASSGMGRPQHF.

Relative to its sample, this clonotype is medium-sized. The chain uses TRBV20-1 and TRBJ2-5, with a possible D match to TRBD1 (6 bases). Germline V lookup: CDR1 DFQATT, CDR2 SNEGSKA (reference sequence). This CDR3 region has 11 residues. This chain's CDR3 is CTGQIQETQYF. The CDR3 DNA reads as TGCACCGGACAGATACAAGAGACCCAGTACTTC.

By share, this clonotype counts as medium-sized. The chain links TRBV14 to TRBJ2-2; D is uncertain. CDR1 and CDR2 (germline): SGHDN, FVKESK. V was clipped by 1 base and J by 7 bases, with 4 bases between them. CDR3 length: 12 amino acids. This CDR3 reads CASSQGFGELFF. The DNA of the CDR3 is TGTGCCAGCAGCCAAGGGTTCGGGGAGCTGTTTTTT.

This clonotype rates as medium-sized. V and J are TRBV10-1 and TRBJ1-5; 7 nucleotides agree with TRBD1. Germline assignment: CDR1 WNHNN and CDR2 SYGVQD (reference sequence). The trim removed 4 bases at V and 1 base at J, leaving 4 bases unmatched. This CDR3 is 15 amino acids long. CDR3 sequence: CASSGGQLSNQPQHF. CDR3 sequence (DNA): TGCGCCAGCAGTGGGGGACAGCTAAGCAATCAGCCCCAGCATTTT.

Turning to this clonotype: Likely a read error: the CDR3 ends without its conserved phenylalanine or tryptophan. It is unclear where the CDR3 begins or ends on the DNA, so no DNA is shown, and the CDR3 is as TCRdb lists it. This chain links TRBV20-1 with TRBJ2-3; the table calls TRBD2, which could not be checked here. Counting both end residues, the CDR3 totals 18 amino acids. The germline CDR1 and CDR2 sequences are DFQATT and SNEGSKA (reference sequence). CDR3: CSASPTHFGIIYEQYFGP.

Sample share makes this clonotype medium-sized. The chain has TRBV11-3 and TRBJ2-3, with TRBD2 matching over 7 bases. V trimming: 3 bases; J trimming: 2 bases; junction bases outside the gene matches: 2. In germline, CDR1 is SGHNT, CDR2 YENEEA. The CDR3 has 14 residues. For the CDR3, the DNA is TGTGCCAGCAGCTTGGGAGGGACCACAGATACGCAGTATTTT. It yields the protein CASSLGGTTDTQYF.

The chain employs TRBV11-2 and TRBJ2-2; D ambiguous. Germline V CDR1 and CDR2: SGHAT, FQNNGV. This CDR3 is built from 14 residues. Trimming left V 1 base short and J 2 bases short, with 5 bases between. As DNA, the CDR3 is TGTGCCAGCAGCTTAGTGGGTAACACCGGGGAGCTGTTTTTT. Protein: CASSLVGNTGELFF. The entire variable domain, with the rest obtained from reference TRBV11-2 and TRBJ2-2, is as follows: EAGVAQSPRYKIIEKRQSVAFWCNPISGHATLYWYQQILGQGPKLLIQFQNNGVVDDSQLPKDRFSAERLKGVDSTLKIQPAKLEDSAVYLCASSLVGNTGELFFGEGSRLTVL.

By sample share, this clonotype is medium-sized. This chain connects TRBV4-1 to TRBJ1-2, with TRBD1 matching 7 bases. CDR1 is MGHRA, CDR2 YSYEKL, per germline. Unmatched junction bases numbered 9, after V lost 3 bases and J lost 5 bases. There are 15 residues in the CDR3. DNA of the CDR3: TGCGCCAGCAGCCAGAACCGGGACAGCTCTTATGGCTACACCTTC. It is translated as CASSQNRDSSYGYTF.

Judged by abundance, this clonotype is medium-sized. The chain recombines TRBV7-6 with TRBJ2-7; 9 nucleotides match TRBD1. The CDR3 sequence is 14 residues long. Germline V lookup: CDR1 SGHVS, CDR2 FNYEAQ. Trimming cost V 5 bases and J 5 bases; bases outside gene matches: 7. This CDR3 is CASSPGTGRHEQYF. CDR3 DNA sequence: TGTGCCAGCAGCCCCGGGACAGGGCGGCACGAGCAGTACTTC.

The J gene is TRBJ2-2, the V gene TRBV20-1; 7 bases are shared with TRBD2. This CDR3 contains 13 residues. Germline V gene sequence: CDR1 DFQATT, CDR2 SNEGSKA (reference sequence). V lost 6 bases and J lost 4; bases outside the gene matches: 5. The CDR3 reads CSARWGGTGELFF. CDR3 sequence (DNA): TGCAGTGCAAGGTGGGGGGGCACCGGGGAGCTGTTTTTT.

Within the sample, this clonotype is medium-sized. The V gene is TRBV30, the J gene TRBJ2-1; D is possibly TRBD2 (6 bases). Between the trimmed V and J ends, which lost 4 bases and 12 bases, there was a span of 22 bases. This CDR3 is 14 amino acids long. CDR1 is GTSNPN and CDR2 is SVGIG in the germline V gene (reference sequence). CDR3 in amino acids: CAWTSTRTGAGQFF. CDR3 DNA sequence: TGTGCCTGGACCTCAACCCGGACGGGAGCGGGGCAGTTCTTC.

This clonotype is medium-sized by share. The chain combines TRBV20-1 with TRBJ2-5; 13 nucleotides align to TRBD2. The CDR3 has 16 residues. Germline values: CDR1 DFQATT, CDR2 SNEGSKA (reference sequence). J lost 5 bases, V lost 2 bases, and 8 bases had no gene match. Here the CDR3 reads CSARLPTSGRPETQYF. The DNA for the CDR3 is TGCAGTGCTAGACTACCGACTAGCGGGAGGCCGGAGACCCAGTACTTC.

The chain carries TRBV10-3 and TRBJ2-5; tentative D call: TRBD1 (6 bases). The CDR3 has 11 residues. Germline lookup yields CDR1 ENHRY and CDR2 SYGVKD. With 8 bases removed from V and 5 bases from J, the gap between germline ends came to 9 bases. CDR3 coding DNA: TGTGCCATCGGGGGCGGGGAGACCCAGTACTTC. The encoded protein is CAIGGGETQYF.

Details on this clonotype: This may be a read error, as it is one base from a much larger clone. Here the CDR3 omits its conserved ending phenylalanine or tryptophan, so a read error is the likely source. The rearrangement links TRBV20-1 to TRBJ1-1; D ambiguous. Germline CDR1 DFQATT, CDR2 SNEGSKA (reference sequence). There are 13 residues in the CDR3. V gave up 0 bases and J gave up 4 bases, with 9 bases separating them. The CDR3 bases are TGCAGTGCTAGAGATGCGGCCAGCACTGAAGCTTTCCTT. Its translation is CSARDAASTEAFL.

This clonotype was seen a few times. The V and J genes are TRBV29-1 and TRBJ2-1; D is uncertain. The CDR3 is 12 amino acids. Trimming took 4 bases from V and 7 from J, leaving 11 bases between them. CDR1 and CDR2 from the germline V gene are SQVTM and ANQGSEA. The DNA of the CDR3 is TGCAGCGTTGCCCAGGTCGGAAATGAGCAGTTCTTC. Translated, it gives CSVAQVGNEQFF.

This clonotype is judged medium-sized (0.01 to 0.1%). This sequence joins TRBV24-1 and TRBJ2-3; 9 bases map to TRBD1. J gave up 2 bases and V 2 bases, and 7 bases lay outside the gene matches. This CDR3 has 17 amino acids. Germline loops: CDR1 KGHDR, CDR2 SFDVKD. CDR3 amino acids: CATSDSSGTGYTDTQYF. The CDR3 nucleotides read TGTGCCACCAGTGATTCCTCCGGGACAGGGTACACAGATACGCAGTATTTT.

By proportion, this clonotype is medium-sized. V gene TRBV6-1 combines with J gene TRBJ1-1; TRBD1 might be the D (6 bases). Trimming took off 8 bases at V and 1 base at J, with 11 bases between the two ends. CDR1 is MNHNS and CDR2 is SASEGT in the germline V gene. The CDR3 is made up of 13 amino acids. In DNA form, the CDR3 reads TGTGCCAGCTCGGGACAACAGAACACTGAAGCTTTCTTT. It translates to CASSGQQNTEAFF.